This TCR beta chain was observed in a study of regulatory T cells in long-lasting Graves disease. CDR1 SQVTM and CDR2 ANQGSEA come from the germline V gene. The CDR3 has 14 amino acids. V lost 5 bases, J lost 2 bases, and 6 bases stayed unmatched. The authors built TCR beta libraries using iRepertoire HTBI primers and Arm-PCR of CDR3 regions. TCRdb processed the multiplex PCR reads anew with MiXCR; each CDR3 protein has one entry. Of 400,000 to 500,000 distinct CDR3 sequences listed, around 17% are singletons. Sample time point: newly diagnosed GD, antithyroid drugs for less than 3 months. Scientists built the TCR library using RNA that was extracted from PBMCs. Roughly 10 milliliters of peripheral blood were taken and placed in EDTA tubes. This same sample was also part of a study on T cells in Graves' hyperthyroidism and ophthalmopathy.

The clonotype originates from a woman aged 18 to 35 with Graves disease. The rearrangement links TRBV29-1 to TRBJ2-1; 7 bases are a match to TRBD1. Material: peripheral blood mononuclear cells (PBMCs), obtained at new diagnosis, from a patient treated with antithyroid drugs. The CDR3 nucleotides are TGCAGCGTTCGACAGGGCTCCCCCTACAATGAGCAGTTCTTC. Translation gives CSVRQGSPYNEQFF.